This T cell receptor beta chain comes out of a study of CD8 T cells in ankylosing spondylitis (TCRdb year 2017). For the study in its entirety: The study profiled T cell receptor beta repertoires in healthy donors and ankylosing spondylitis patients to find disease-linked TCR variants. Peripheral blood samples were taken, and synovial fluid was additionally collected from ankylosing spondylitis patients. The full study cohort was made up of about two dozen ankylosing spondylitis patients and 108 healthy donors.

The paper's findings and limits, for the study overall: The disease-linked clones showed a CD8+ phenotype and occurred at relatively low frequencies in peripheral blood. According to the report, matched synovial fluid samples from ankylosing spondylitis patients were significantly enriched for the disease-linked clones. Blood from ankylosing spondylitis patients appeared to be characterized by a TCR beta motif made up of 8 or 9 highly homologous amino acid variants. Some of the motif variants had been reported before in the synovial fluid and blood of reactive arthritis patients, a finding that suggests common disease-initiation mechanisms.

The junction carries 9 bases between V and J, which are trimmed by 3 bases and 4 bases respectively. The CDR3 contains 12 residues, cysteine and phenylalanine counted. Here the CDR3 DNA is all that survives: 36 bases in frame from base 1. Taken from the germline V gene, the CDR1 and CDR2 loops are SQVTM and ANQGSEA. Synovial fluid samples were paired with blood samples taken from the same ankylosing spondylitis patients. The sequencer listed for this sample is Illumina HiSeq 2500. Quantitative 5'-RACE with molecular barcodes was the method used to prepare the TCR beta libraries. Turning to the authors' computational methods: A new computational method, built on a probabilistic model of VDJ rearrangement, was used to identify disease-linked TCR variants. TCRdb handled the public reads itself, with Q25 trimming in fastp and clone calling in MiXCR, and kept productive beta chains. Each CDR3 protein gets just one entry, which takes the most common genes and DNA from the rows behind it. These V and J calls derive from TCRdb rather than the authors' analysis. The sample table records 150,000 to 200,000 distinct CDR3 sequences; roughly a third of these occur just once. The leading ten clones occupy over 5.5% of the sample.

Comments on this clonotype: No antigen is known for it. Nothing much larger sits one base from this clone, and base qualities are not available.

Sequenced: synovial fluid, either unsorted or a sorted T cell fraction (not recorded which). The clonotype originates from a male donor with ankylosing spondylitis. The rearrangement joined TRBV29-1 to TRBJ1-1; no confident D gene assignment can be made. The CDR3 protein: CSVEEWGTEAFF. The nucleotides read TGCAGCGTTGAGGAGTGGGGCACTGAAGCTTTCTTT. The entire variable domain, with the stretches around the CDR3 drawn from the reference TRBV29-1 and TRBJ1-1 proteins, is SAVISQKPSRDICQRGTSLTIQCQVDSQVTMMFWYRQQPGQSLTLIATANQGSEATYESGFVIDKFPISRPNLTFSTLTVSNMSPEDSSIYLCSVEEWGTEAFFGQGTRLTVV.